Below, 30 T cell receptor beta chains from the same sample are listed, as sequenced in a study of blood T cell repertoires in COVID-19. Assay: immunoSEQ multiplex PCR; the TCRdb copy retains only in-frame clones and omits some. This table has approximately 360,000 clones, around 83% appearing once. The sequencing sample was made of PBMCs or T cells enriched from blood (not recorded which). The receptors stem from a woman aged 50 to 60 who had recovered from COVID-19.

J is TRBJ1-2 and V is TRBV28; D is uncertain. The CDR3 consists of 11 residues. The V end was cut by 7 bases, the J end by 8 bases, with 11 bases between. Germline lookup yields CDR1 MDHEN and CDR2 SYDVKM. CDR3: CASMALEGYTF. For the CDR3, the DNA is TGTGCCAGCATGGCCCTGGAGGGCTACACCTTC.

This clone was observed a few times. The V gene is TRBV5-4, the J gene TRBJ1-2, with a possible D match to TRBD1 (6 bases). Between the trimmed V and J ends, which lost 1 base and 6 bases, there was a span of 10 bases. The CDR3 contains 13 residues. Germline CDR1 and CDR2: SGHNT and YYREEE (reference sequence). The DNA of the CDR3 is TGTGCCAGCAGCTTGTTGGGGGCGCATGGCTACACCTTC. It encodes CASSLLGAHGYTF.

The gene calls are TRBV14 and TRBJ2-5; D is perhaps TRBD1 (7 bases). Germline V gene sequence: CDR1 SGHDN, CDR2 FVKESK. CDR3 size: 16 residues. Trimming took off 5 bases at V and 4 bases at J, with 20 bases between the two ends. DNA of the CDR3: TGTGCCAGCAGCTCTCCCGGGACAGCCGGGGGAGAGACCCAGTACTTC. Its protein is CASSSPGTAGGETQYF.

The table lists this clone with a count of one. This chain joins TRBV5-6 and TRBJ1-1, with unresolved D. This CDR3 spans 17 amino acids. The V gene's germline CDR1 is SGHDT and CDR2 YYEEEE. V lost 3 bases to trimming and J lost 1 base, with 19 bases between them. In DNA form, the CDR3 reads TGTGCCAGCAGCTCTGATTTTCCGGTGAGCGGGAACACTGAAGCTTTCTTT. This encodes CASSSDFPVSGNTEAFF.

In this sample, this clone turned up a few times. At one end, the junction sequence differs from germline, possibly due to a read error. The chain is built from TRBV7-7 and TRBJ2-1, with 13 nucleotides matching TRBD2. CDR1 and CDR2 from the germline V gene are SSHAT and FNYEAQ (reference sequence). This CDR3 is built from 20 residues. CDR3 protein: CASSLATSGGTTPSYNEQFF. CDR3 in DNA: TGTGCTAGCAGCTTAGCGACTAGCGGGGGGACAACTCCTTCCTACAATGAGCAGTTCTTC.

This clone was recorded a few times. This rearrangement joins TRBV30 to TRBJ2-1; 7 bases agree with TRBD2. V dropped 5 bases and J dropped 4; count of bases not matched to a gene: 8. This CDR3 has 14 residues. CDR1 is GTSNPN, CDR2 SVGIG, per germline (reference sequence). This CDR3 is CAWSTGGGYNEQFF. The CDR3 nucleotides are TGTGCCTGGTCAACGGGGGGAGGATACAATGAGCAGTTCTTC. Complete variable domain (other parts from reference TRBV30 and TRBJ2-1): SQTIHQWPATLVQPVGSPLSLECTVEGTSNPNLYWYRQAAGRGLQLLFYSVGIGQISSEVPQNLSASRPQDRQFILSSKKLLLSDSGFYLCAWSTGGGYNEQFFGPGTRLTVL.

The CDR3 protein is CASSLGQGGETQYF. CDR3 coding DNA: TGTGCCAGCAGCTTGGGGCAGGGAGGAGAGACCCAGTACTTC. The rearrangement links TRBV5-4 to TRBJ2-5, with D maybe TRBD2 (6 bases). The germline V gene has CDR1 SGHNT and CDR2 YYREEE (reference sequence). V was trimmed by 0 bases and J by 4 bases, leaving 10 bases between them. The CDR3 runs to 14 residues. Complete variable domain (other parts from reference TRBV5-4 and TRBJ2-5): ETGVTQSPTHLIKTRGQQVTLRCSSQSGHNTVSWYQQALGQGPQFIFQYYREEENGRGNFPPRFSGLQFPNYSSELNVNALELDDSALYLCASSLGQGGETQYFGPGTRLLVL.

J is TRBJ1-4 and V is TRBV27; the D gene is possibly TRBD1 (6 bases). The CDR3 has 18 amino acids. V shed 2 bases and J shed 0 bases, with 16 bases lying between them. Germline CDR1 is MNHEY and CDR2 is SMNVEV (reference sequence). CDR3 residues: CASSLEPGHPATNEKLFF. In DNA, the CDR3 is TGTGCCAGCAGTTTAGAGCCGGGACATCCCGCAACTAATGAAAAACTGTTTTTT.

The chain has TRBV19 and TRBJ1-6; 10 bases are a match to TRBD1. The germline CDR1 and CDR2 sequences are LNHDA and SQIVND (reference sequence). This CDR3 has 16 amino acids. V was pared by 4 bases and J by 9 bases, with 9 bases of the junction left unmatched. The CDR3 protein is CASSTPKTGGGSPLHF. The CDR3 region has the DNA TGTGCCAGTAGTACGCCTAAGACAGGGGGCGGTTCACCCCTCCACTTT.

The chain employs TRBV6-5 and TRBJ1-2; D uncertain. V lost 5 bases to trimming and J lost 8 bases, with 18 bases between them. Germline assignment: CDR1 MNHEY and CDR2 SVGAGI. The CDR3 totals 14 residues. The CDR3 region is CASSIARLSSGYTF. CDR3 nucleotide sequence: TGTGCCAGCAGTATAGCTCGTCTATCCTCCGGCTACACCTTC.

The rearrangement uses TRBV30 and TRBJ1-2; 8 bases agree with TRBD1. Unmatched junction bases numbered 4, after V lost 3 bases and J lost 4 bases. Germline CDR1 and CDR2: GTSNPN and SVGIG (reference sequence). This CDR3 is built from 13 residues. The CDR3 region has the DNA TGTGCCTGGAGCCGGGACAGGTCCTATGGCTACACCTTC. Amino acid sequence: CAWSRDRSYGYTF.

The rearrangement joins TRBV5-6 to TRBJ2-1, with 13 bases identical to TRBD2. With V trimmed by 4 bases and J by 4 bases, 5 bases remained unmatched. Germline V CDR1 and CDR2: SGHDT, YYEEEE. CDR3 length: 16 residues. The CDR3 DNA is TGTGCCAGCAGCCTGGGGACTAGCGGGGAGTACAATGAGCAGTTCTTC. This gives the protein CASSLGTSGEYNEQFF.

V usage is TRBV19 and J usage is TRBJ1-5; 7 bases map to TRBD1. The CDR3 consists of 16 residues. After removal of 0 bases from V and 2 bases from J, the junction contained 4 bases not matched to a gene. Germline assignment: CDR1 LNHDA and CDR2 SQIVND (reference sequence). CDR3 nucleotides: TGTGCCAGTAGTATAGACGCAGGGGGTGGCAATCAGCCCCAGCATTTT. Its translation is CASSIDAGGGNQPQHF.

This chain links TRBV6-5 with TRBJ2-2, with 13 positions matching TRBD2. Trimming cost V 6 bases and J 7 bases; bases outside gene matches: 5. The CDR3 contains 15 residues. Germline V gives CDR1 MNHEY, CDR2 SVGAGI. The CDR3 DNA follows: TGTGCCAGCAGGCGGACTAGCGGGAGCGGCGGGGAGCTGTTTTTT. It is translated as CASRRTSGSGGELFF.

The chain carries TRBV28 and TRBJ1-1; 11 bases line up with TRBD1. CDR3 size: 16 residues. Trimming removed 5 bases from V and 5 bases from J; junction bases left unmatched: 10. Germline values: CDR1 MDHEN, CDR2 SYDVKM. In DNA, the CDR3 is TGTGCCAGCAGTCGGACAGGGGGCGCCGGGAAAACTGAAGCTTTCTTT. As protein: CASSRTGGAGKTEAFF.

The chain combines TRBV11-2 with TRBJ1-1; D call uncertain. Germline CDR1 SGHAT, CDR2 FQNNGV. The CDR3 sequence is 12 residues long. The V end lost 1 base, the J end lost 7 bases, and 7 bases lay between the germline ends. CDR3 amino acids: CASSLGFSEAFF. CDR3 nucleotides: TGTGCCAGCAGCTTAGGTTTCAGTGAAGCTTTCTTT. Combining the CDR3 with reference TRBV11-2 and TRBJ1-1 gives the whole variable domain EAGVAQSPRYKIIEKRQSVAFWCNPISGHATLYWYQQILGQGPKLLIQFQNNGVVDDSQLPKDRFSAERLKGVDSTLKIQPAKLEDSAVYLCASSLGFSEAFFGQGTRLTVV.

The chain joins TRBV28 to TRBJ2-7; the D is unclear. The germline gives CDR1 MDHEN, CDR2 SYDVKM. The ends were cut back, 3 bases at V and 7 bases at J, with 10 bases in the middle. This CDR3 has 12 residues. The CDR3 coding sequence is TGTGCCAGCAGTTTTGGGCCGTGGGAGCAGTACTTC. This encodes CASSFGPWEQYF.

J is TRBJ2-1 and V is TRBV5-1; 7 bases are a match to TRBD2. The CDR3 covers 16 residues. CDR1 SGHRS and CDR2 YFSETQ come from the germline V gene. V lost 4 bases, J lost 3 bases, and 10 bases stayed unmatched. This chain's CDR3 is CASSPPHSGDYNEQFF. The CDR3 nucleotides read TGCGCCAGCAGCCCCCCCCACAGCGGGGACTACAATGAGCAGTTCTTC.

The V call is TRBV3-1 (or the pseudogene TRBV3-2), the J call TRBJ1-1; D is ambiguous. V lost 3 bases and J 10 bases, leaving 18 bases between the germline ends. CDR1 is LGHDT, CDR2 YNNKEL, per germline (reference sequence). The CDR3 spans 14 residues. CDR3 residues: CASSQQIGQAGAFF. The CDR3 DNA is TGTGCCAGCAGCCAGCAGATAGGGCAGGCGGGAGCTTTCTTT.

Note on this clone: Additional DNA sequences in this sample encode the identical CDR3. The chain uses TRBV7-9 and TRBJ2-3; a weak D match, TRBD2 (6 bases). Trimming took off 2 bases at V and 1 base at J, with 10 bases between the two ends. The germline V gene encodes CDR1 SEHNR and CDR2 FQNEAQ (reference sequence). This CDR3 has 15 amino acids. The CDR3 region is CASSLSSGGTDTQYF. CDR3 bases: TGTGCCAGCAGCTTATCGTCGGGGGGCACAGATACGCAGTATTTT.

The chain employs TRBV7-9 and TRBJ2-5; 7 bases are a match to TRBD2. The germline V gene has CDR1 SEHNR and CDR2 FQNEAQ (reference sequence). V lost 11 bases and J lost 5; bases outside the gene matches: 5. The CDR3 has 11 amino acids. CDR3 DNA: TGTGCCGGCGGGGAGGGGGAGACCCAGTACTTC. Its protein is CAGGEGETQYF.

The chain recombines TRBV30 with TRBJ1-1; maybe TRBD1 (6 bases). V dropped 6 bases and J dropped 10 bases, with 18 bases sitting between them. The CDR3 extends over 12 amino acids. CDR1 and CDR2 (germline): GTSNPN, SVGIG (reference sequence). The CDR3 loop is CACNRDTDGAFF. The CDR3 DNA sequence: TGTGCCTGCAACCGGGACACTGATGGAGCTTTCTTT.

V and J are TRBV11-2 and TRBJ1-5; TRBD1 matches 9 bases. This CDR3 region has 13 residues. Losses at the gene ends were 5 bases for V and 9 bases for J; bases not matched to a gene: 5. The V gene's germline CDR1 is SGHAT and CDR2 FQNNGV. The CDR3 sequence is CASSPGQGWPQHF. The CDR3 DNA follows: TGTGCCAGCAGCCCGGGACAGGGCTGGCCCCAGCATTTT. Full variable domain (rest looked up from reference TRBV11-2 and TRBJ1-5): EAGVAQSPRYKIIEKRQSVAFWCNPISGHATLYWYQQILGQGPKLLIQFQNNGVVDDSQLPKDRFSAERLKGVDSTLKIQPAKLEDSAVYLCASSPGQGWPQHFGDGTRLSIL.

CDR3 nucleotides: TGTGCCTGGAGTTTTTGGACAGCTACCCCCCAGGGGTACACCTTC. Encoded protein: CAWSFWTATPQGYTF. This chain uses TRBV30 with TRBJ1-2; a possible D gene is TRBD1 (6 bases). CDR3 length equals 15 residues. V shed 2 bases and J shed 11 bases, with 24 bases lying between them. CDR1 and CDR2 from the germline V gene are GTSNPN and SVGIG (reference sequence).

The rearrangement uses TRBV3-1 (or the pseudogene TRBV3-2) and TRBJ1-3; 7 bases line up with TRBD1. Germline V gene data show CDR1 as LGHDT and CDR2 as YNNKEL (reference sequence). The CDR3 has 15 residues. After removal of 3 bases from V and 1 base from J, the junction contained 3 bases not matched to a gene. The chain's CDR3 is CASSQETGSGNTIYF. In DNA form, the CDR3 reads TGTGCCAGCAGCCAGGAGACAGGGTCTGGAAACACCATATATTTT.

The chain has TRBV5-4 and TRBJ1-1; 9 bases map to TRBD1. CDR3 length: 15 residues. V shed 2 bases and J 4 bases; nucleotides not matched to a gene: 6. The V gene's germline CDR1 is SGHNT and CDR2 YYREEE (reference sequence). This CDR3 reads CASSFDRGVGTEAFF. The CDR3 nucleotides are TGTGCCAGCAGCTTTGACAGGGGGGTGGGCACTGAAGCTTTCTTT.

The V gene is TRBV27, the J gene TRBJ1-1; D possibly corresponds to TRBD1 (6 bases). Deletions cut 5 bases from V and 10 bases from J, with 17 bases between. The V gene's germline CDR1 is MNHEY and CDR2 SMNVEV (reference sequence). This CDR3 region has 13 residues. The CDR3 region is CASSPQGLMGAFF. The CDR3 DNA sequence: TGTGCCAGCAGTCCCCAGGGGTTGATGGGAGCTTTCTTT.

This clone was found once. This rearrangement joins TRBV6-5 to TRBJ2-2, with D possibly being TRBD2 (6 bases). Between the trimmed V and J ends, which lost 6 bases and 3 bases, there was a span of 14 bases. The CDR3 length is 15 residues. Germline loops: CDR1 MNHEY, CDR2 SVGAGI. For the CDR3, the DNA is TGTGCCAGCAGGGGAGGCAGGGTAGACACCGGGGAGCTGTTTTTT. Its translation: CASRGGRVDTGELFF.

This clone came up a few times. The J gene is TRBJ2-7, the V gene TRBV5-1, with 8 nucleotides matching TRBD1. The CDR3 loop spans 14 amino acids. V shed 3 bases and J 4 bases; nucleotides not matched to a gene: 6. Germline CDR1 reads SGHRS; CDR2 reads YFSETQ. This CDR3 is CASSSLTGGYEQYF. CDR3 sequence (DNA): TGCGCCAGCAGCTCGTTAACAGGGGGGTACGAGCAGTACTTC. Supplemented by reference TRBV5-1 and TRBJ2-7, the full variable domain reads KAGVTQTPRYLIKTRGQQVTLSCSPISGHRSVSWYQQTPGQGLQFLFEYFSETQRNKGNFPGRFSGRQFSNSRSEMNVSTLELGDSALYLCASSSLTGGYEQYFGPGTRLTVT.

This clone was found many times. The chain employs TRBV14 and TRBJ2-7, with TRBD1 matching 9 bases. V was clipped by 4 bases and J by 2 bases; unmatched bases: 6. The CDR3 is 15 residues long. Germline CDR1 SGHDN, CDR2 FVKESK. The CDR3 sequence: CASSRAGTGTYEQYF. For the CDR3, the DNA is TGTGCCAGCAGCCGCGCCGGGACAGGGACCTACGAGCAGTACTTC.